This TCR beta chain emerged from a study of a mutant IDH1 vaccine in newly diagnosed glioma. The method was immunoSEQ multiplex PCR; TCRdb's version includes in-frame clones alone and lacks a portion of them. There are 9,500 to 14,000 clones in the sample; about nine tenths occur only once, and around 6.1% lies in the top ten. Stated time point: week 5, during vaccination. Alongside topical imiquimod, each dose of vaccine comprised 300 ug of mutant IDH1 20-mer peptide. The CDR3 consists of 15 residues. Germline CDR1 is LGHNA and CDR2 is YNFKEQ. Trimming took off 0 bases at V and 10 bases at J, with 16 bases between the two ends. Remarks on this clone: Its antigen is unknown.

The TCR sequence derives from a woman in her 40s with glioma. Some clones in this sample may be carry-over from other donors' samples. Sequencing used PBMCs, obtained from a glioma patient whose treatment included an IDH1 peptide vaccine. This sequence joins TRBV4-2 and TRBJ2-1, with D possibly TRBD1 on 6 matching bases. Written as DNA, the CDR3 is TGTGCCAGCAGCCAAGATGGGGGTAGGGGGTTGGAGCAGTTCTTC. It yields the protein CASSQDGGRGLEQFF.